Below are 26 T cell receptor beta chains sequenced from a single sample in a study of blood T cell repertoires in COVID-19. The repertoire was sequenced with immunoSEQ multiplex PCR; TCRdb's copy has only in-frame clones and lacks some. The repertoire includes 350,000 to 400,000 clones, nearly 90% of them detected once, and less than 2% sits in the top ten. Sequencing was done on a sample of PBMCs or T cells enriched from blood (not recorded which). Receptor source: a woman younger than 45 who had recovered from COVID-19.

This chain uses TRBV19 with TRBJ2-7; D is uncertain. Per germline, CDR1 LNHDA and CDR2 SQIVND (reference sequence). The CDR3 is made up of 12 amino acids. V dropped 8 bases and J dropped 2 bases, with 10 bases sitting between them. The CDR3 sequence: CASYDGAYEQYF. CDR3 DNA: TGTGCCAGTTATGACGGAGCCTACGAGCAGTACTTC.

The CDR3 sequence is CASSRTGTAPVGTIYF. The CDR3 nucleotides are TGTGCCAGCAGCCGAACCGGGACAGCGCCTGTCGGCACCATATATTTT. V gene TRBV4-2 combines with J gene TRBJ1-3; 7 bases are shared with TRBD1. CDR3 length equals 16 residues. From germline, CDR1 is LGHNA and CDR2 YNFKEQ. V shed 4 bases, J shed 9 bases, and the junction held 15 bases outside the gene matches.

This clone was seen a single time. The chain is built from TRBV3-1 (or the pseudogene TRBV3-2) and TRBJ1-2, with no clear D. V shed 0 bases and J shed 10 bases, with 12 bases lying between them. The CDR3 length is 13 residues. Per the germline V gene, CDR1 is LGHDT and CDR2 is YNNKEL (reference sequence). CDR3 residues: CASSQEARIDYTF. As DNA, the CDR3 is TGTGCCAGCAGCCAAGAGGCCAGGATCGACTACACCTTC.

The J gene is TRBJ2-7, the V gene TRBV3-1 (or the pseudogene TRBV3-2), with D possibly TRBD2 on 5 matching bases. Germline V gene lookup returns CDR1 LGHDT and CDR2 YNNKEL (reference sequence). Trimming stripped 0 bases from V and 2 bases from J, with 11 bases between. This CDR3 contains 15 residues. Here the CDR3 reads CASSQETGITYEQYF. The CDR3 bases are TGTGCCAGCAGCCAAGAAACGGGAATTACCTACGAGCAGTACTTC.

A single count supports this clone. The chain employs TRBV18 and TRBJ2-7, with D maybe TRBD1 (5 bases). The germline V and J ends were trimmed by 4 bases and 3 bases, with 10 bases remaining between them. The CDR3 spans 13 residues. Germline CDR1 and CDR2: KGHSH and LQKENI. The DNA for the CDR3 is TGTGCCAGCTCACTCAGGGAACGCTACGAGCAGTACTTC. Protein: CASSLRERYEQYF.

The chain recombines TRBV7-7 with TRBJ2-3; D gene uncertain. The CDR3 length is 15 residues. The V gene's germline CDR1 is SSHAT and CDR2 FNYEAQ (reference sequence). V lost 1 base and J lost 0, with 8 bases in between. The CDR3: CASSLGLSSTDTQYF. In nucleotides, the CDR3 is TGTGCCAGCAGCTTAGGGCTCTCTAGCACAGATACGCAGTATTTT.

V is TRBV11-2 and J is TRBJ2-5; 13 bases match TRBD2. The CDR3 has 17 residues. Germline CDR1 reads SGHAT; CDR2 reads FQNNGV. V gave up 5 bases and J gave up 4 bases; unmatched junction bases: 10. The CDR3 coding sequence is TGTGCCAGCAGCCTCCGACTAGCGGGAGGCACGGCAGAGACCCAGTACTTC. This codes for CASSLRLAGGTAETQYF.

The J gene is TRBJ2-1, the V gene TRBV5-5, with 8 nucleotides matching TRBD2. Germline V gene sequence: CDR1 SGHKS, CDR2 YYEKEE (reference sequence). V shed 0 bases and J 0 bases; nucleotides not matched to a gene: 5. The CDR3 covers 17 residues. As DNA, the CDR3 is TGTGCCAGCAGCTTGGGGATAGCGGGGAGCTCCTACAATGAGCAGTTCTTC. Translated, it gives CASSLGIAGSSYNEQFF.

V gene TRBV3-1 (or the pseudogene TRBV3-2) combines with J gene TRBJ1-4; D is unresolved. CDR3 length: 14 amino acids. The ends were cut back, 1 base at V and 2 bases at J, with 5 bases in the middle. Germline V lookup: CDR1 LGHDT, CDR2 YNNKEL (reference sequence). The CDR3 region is CASSQAVTNEKLFF. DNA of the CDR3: TGTGCCAGCAGCCAAGCAGTTACTAATGAAAAACTGTTTTTT.

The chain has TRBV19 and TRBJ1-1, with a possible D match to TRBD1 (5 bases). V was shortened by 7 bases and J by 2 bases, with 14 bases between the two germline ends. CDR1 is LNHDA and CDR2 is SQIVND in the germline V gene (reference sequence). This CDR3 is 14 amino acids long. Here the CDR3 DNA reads TGTGCCAGTAAGAGGGCCGGGGGAAACACTGAAGCTTTCTTT. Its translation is CASKRAGGNTEAFF.

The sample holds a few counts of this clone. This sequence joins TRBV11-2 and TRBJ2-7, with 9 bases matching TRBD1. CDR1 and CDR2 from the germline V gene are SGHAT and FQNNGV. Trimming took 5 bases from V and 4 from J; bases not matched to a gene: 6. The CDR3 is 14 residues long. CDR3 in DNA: TGTGCCAGCAGCCTCGGACAGGGGAGGTACGAGCAGTACTTC. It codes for CASSLGQGRYEQYF. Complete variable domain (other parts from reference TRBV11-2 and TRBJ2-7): EAGVAQSPRYKIIEKRQSVAFWCNPISGHATLYWYQQILGQGPKLLIQFQNNGVVDDSQLPKDRFSAERLKGVDSTLKIQPAKLEDSAVYLCASSLGQGRYEQYFGPGTRLTVT.

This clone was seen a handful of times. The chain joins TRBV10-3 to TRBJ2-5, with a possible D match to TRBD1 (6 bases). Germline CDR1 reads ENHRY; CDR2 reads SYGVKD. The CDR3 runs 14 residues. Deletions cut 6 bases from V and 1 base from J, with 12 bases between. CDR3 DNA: TGTGCCATCAGGGACAGTGAATTCCAAGAGACCCAGTACTTC. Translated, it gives CAIRDSEFQETQYF.

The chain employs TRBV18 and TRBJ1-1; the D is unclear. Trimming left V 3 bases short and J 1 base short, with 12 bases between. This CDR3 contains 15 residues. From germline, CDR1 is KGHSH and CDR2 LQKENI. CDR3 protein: CASSPPGRPNTEAFF. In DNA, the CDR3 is TGTGCCAGCTCACCCCCCGGGAGGCCGAACACTGAAGCTTTCTTT.

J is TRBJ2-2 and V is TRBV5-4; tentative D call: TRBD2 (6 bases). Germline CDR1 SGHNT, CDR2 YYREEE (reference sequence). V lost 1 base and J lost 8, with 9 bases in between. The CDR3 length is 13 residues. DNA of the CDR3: TGTGCCAGCAGCTTGAGCGGGTCGGGGGAGCTGTTTTTT. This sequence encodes CASSLSGSGELFF.

The CDR3 reads CASSLSPQERAKNIQYF. The CDR3 bases are TGCGCCAGCAGTCTATCGCCCCAAGAGCGGGCCAAAAACATTCAGTACTTC. The J gene is TRBJ2-4, the V gene TRBV10-2; tentative D call: TRBD2 (5 bases). The germline CDR1 and CDR2 sequences are WSHSY and SAAADI. The ends were cut back, 5 bases at V and 1 base at J, with 18 bases in the middle. This CDR3 has 17 residues.

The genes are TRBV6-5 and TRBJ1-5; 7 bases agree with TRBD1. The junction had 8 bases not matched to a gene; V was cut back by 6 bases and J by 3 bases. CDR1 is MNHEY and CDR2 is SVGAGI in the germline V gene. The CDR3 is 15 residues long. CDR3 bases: TGTGCCAGCAGATTGACTAGGGGGCACAATCAGCCCCAGCATTTT. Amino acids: CASRLTRGHNQPQHF.

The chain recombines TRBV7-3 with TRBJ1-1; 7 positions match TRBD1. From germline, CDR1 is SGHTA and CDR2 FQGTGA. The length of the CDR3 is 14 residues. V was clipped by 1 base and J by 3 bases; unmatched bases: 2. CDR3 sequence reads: CASSLNRGHTEAFF. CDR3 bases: TGTGCCAGCAGCTTAAACAGGGGCCACACTGAAGCTTTCTTT. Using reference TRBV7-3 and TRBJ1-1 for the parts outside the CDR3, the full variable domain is GAGVSQTPSNKVTEKGKYVELRCDPISGHTALYWYRQSLGQGPEFLIYFQGTGAADDSGLPNDRFFAVRPEGSVSTLKIQRTERGDSAVYLCASSLNRGHTEAFFGQGTRLTVV.

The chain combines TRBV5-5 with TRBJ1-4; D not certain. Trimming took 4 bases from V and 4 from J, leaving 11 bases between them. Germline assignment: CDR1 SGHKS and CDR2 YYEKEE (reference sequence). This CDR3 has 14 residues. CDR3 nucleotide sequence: TGTGCCAGCAGCAACCGGGTGGGTAATGAAAAACTGTTTTTT. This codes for CASSNRVGNEKLFF. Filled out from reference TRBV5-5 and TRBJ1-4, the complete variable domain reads DAGVTQSPTHLIKTRGQQVTLRCSPISGHKSVSWYQQVLGQGPQFIFQYYEKEERGRGNFPDRFSARQFPNYSSELNVNALLLGDSALYLCASSNRVGNEKLFFGSGTQLSVL.

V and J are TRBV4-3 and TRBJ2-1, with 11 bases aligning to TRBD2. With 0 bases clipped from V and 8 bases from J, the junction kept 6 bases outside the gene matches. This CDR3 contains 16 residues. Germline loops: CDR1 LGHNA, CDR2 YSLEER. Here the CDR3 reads CASSQDRASGGHEQFF. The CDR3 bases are TGCGCCAGCAGCCAAGATCGGGCTAGCGGGGGGCATGAGCAGTTCTTC.

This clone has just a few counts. The CDR3 spells CASKSGSGNSPLHF. CDR3 sequence (DNA): TGTGCCAGCAAATCAGGGTCTGGTAATTCACCCCTCCACTTT. The J gene is TRBJ1-6, the V gene TRBV7-2; tentative D call: TRBD1 (5 bases). The V end was cut by 7 bases, the J end by 6 bases, with 13 bases between. The CDR3 is 14 residues long. Germline V gene sequence: CDR1 SGHTA, CDR2 FQGNSA.

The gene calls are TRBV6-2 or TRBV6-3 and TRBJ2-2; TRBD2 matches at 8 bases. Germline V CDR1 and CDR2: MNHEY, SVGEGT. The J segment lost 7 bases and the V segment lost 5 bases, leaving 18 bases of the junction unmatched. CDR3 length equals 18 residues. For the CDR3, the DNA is TGTGCCAGCAGTCTTAATCGCGAGCGGGGGACAACCTTCGGGGAGCTGTTTTTT. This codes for CASSLNRERGTTFGELFF.

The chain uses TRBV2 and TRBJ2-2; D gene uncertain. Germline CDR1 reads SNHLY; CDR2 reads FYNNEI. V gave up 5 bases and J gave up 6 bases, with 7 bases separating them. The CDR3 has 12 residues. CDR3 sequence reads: CASSSMSGELFF. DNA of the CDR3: TGTGCCAGCAGTTCCATGTCCGGGGAGCTGTTTTTT.

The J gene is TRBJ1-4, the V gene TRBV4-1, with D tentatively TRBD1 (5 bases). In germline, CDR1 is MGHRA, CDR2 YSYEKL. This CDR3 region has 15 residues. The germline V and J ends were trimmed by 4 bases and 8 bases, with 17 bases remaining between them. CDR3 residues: CASSRSPGFGEKLFF. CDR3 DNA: TGCGCCAGCAGCCGTTCCCCAGGGTTTGGGGAAAAACTGTTTTTT.

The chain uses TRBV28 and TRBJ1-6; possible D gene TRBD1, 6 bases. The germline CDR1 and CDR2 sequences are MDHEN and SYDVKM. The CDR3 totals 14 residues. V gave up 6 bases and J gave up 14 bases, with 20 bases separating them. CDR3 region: CASRWGLQGSALHF. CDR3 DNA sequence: TGTGCCAGCAGGTGGGGGTTACAGGGATCGGCCCTCCACTTT.

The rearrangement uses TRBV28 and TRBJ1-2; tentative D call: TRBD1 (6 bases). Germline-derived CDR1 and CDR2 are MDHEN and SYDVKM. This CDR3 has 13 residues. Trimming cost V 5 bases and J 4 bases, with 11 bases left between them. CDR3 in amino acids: CASSEGQIYGYTF. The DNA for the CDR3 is TGTGCCAGCAGTGAAGGACAGATCTATGGCTACACCTTC.

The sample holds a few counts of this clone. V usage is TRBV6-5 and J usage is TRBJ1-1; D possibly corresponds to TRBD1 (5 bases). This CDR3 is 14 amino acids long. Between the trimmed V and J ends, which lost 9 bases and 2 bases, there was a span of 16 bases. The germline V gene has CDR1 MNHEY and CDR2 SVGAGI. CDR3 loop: CASYRDRTNTEAFF. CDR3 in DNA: TGTGCCAGTTACCGTGACAGAACAAACACTGAAGCTTTCTTT.